These 16 T cell receptor beta chains came from one sample sequenced in a study of blood T cell repertoires in COVID-19 (dated by TCRdb to 2019 to 2021). Libraries were constructed by the immunoSEQ multiplex PCR assay. TCRdb carries this immuneACCESS record with in-frame sequences only. Its versions omit some clonotypes, under half of them owing to an unresolved V gene in the studies checked, with the rest unexplained. The sample has some 150,000 clones on record, under 85% of them singletons. Of the sample, roughly 8.7% falls within the top ten clones. Material: peripheral blood. Receptors originate from a man between 50 and 59 years old with active or convalescent COVID-19.

V usage is TRBV5-1 and J usage is TRBJ1-2; a weak D match, TRBD1 (5 bases). The V gene lost 4 bases and the J gene lost 4 bases, with 11 bases spanning the gap. CDR1 and CDR2 from the germline V gene are SGHRS and YFSETQ. The CDR3 runs 13 residues. CDR3 coding DNA: TGCGCCAGCAGCACCGGAGGGGTCTATGGCTACACCTTC. Translated, it gives CASSTGGVYGYTF.

This clone was counted only a few times. The V call is TRBV28, the J call TRBJ1-2; a weak D match, TRBD1 (5 bases). This CDR3 contains 14 residues. CDR1 and CDR2 (germline): MDHEN, SYDVKM. The V gene lost 6 bases and the J gene lost 4 bases, with 15 bases spanning the gap. The CDR3 bases are TGTGCCAGCAGCCCCCCGGGGGAGTCCTATGGCTACACCTTC. Its protein product is CASSPPGESYGYTF.

This clone has a single count. The V gene is TRBV7-8, the J gene TRBJ2-1; 11 bases agree with TRBD2. Losses at the gene ends were 2 bases for V and 1 base for J; bases not matched to a gene: 4. The CDR3 sequence is 17 residues long. Germline V gene data show CDR1 as SGHVS and CDR2 as FQNEAQ. CDR3 protein: CASSLRTSGSSYNEQFF. The DNA for the CDR3 is TGTGCCAGCAGCTTACGAACTAGCGGGAGTTCCTACAATGAGCAGTTCTTC.

CDR3 loop: CASSIEGLAGEQFF. Written as DNA, the CDR3 is TGTGCCAGTAGTATAGAGGGACTAGCGGGAGAACAGTTCTTC. The chain couples TRBV19 to TRBJ2-1; 14 bases match TRBD2. Looked up from germline, CDR1 is LNHDA and CDR2 is SQIVND (reference sequence). After removal of 0 bases from V and 13 bases from J, the junction contained 2 bases not matched to a gene. The CDR3 runs to 14 residues. The full variable domain, in which reference TRBV19 and TRBJ2-1 provide the parts outside the CDR3, is DGGITQSPKYLFRKEGQNVTLSCEQNLNHDAMYWYRQDPGQGLRLIYYSQIVNDFQKGDIAEGYSVSREKKESFPLTVTSAQKNPTAFYLCASSIEGLAGEQFFGPGTRLTVL.

The chain joins TRBV2 to TRBJ1-5; the match to TRBD1 covers 8 bases. V lost 2 bases and J lost 5; bases outside the gene matches: 5. The germline V gene has CDR1 SNHLY and CDR2 FYNNEI. This CDR3 is 15 amino acids long. For the CDR3, the DNA is TGTGCCAGCAGTGAAATTGGGACAGGAGATCAGCCCCAGCATTTT. Amino acids: CASSEIGTGDQPQHF. The full variable domain, rest sourced from reference TRBV2 and TRBJ1-5, is EPEVTQTPSHQVTQMGQEVILRCVPISNHLYFYWYRQILGQKVEFLVSFYNNEISEKSEIFDDQFSVERPDGSNFTLKIRSTKLEDSAMYFCASSEIGTGDQPQHFGDGTRLSIL.

This chain connects TRBV19 to TRBJ1-5, with a possible D match to TRBD1 (6 bases). Trimming left V 5 bases short and J 5 bases short, with 10 bases between. This CDR3 is built from 13 residues. CDR1 is LNHDA, CDR2 SQIVND, per germline (reference sequence). CDR3: CASSGGRDQPQHF. For the CDR3, the DNA is TGTGCCAGTAGTGGGGGCCGTGATCAGCCCCAGCATTTT.

The chain couples TRBV7-3 to TRBJ2-2; 7 nucleotides align to TRBD1. The CDR3 extends over 15 amino acids. V shed 0 bases, J shed 5 bases, and the junction held 3 bases outside the gene matches. Germline loops: CDR1 SGHTA, CDR2 FQGTGA. The CDR3 sequence: CASSLTGGSTGELFF. The CDR3 nucleotides read TGTGCCAGCAGCTTAACAGGGGGCTCGACCGGGGAGCTGTTTTTT.

In its sample, this clone was seen a few times. This chain links TRBV18 with TRBJ1-4; the match to TRBD1 covers 7 bases. This CDR3 comprises 14 residues. Per germline, CDR1 KGHSH and CDR2 LQKENI. The ends lost 4 bases at V and 5 bases at J; junction bases unmatched: 4. CDR3 protein: CASSREQGNEKLFF. CDR3 bases: TGTGCCAGCTCACGGGAACAGGGGAATGAAAAACTGTTTTTT.

The V gene is TRBV6-5, the J gene TRBJ1-5; 7 nucleotides match TRBD1. The CDR3 extends over 13 amino acids. Germline-derived CDR1 and CDR2 are MNHEY and SVGAGI. Germline trimming cut 6 bases from V and 9 bases from J; bases unmatched to any gene: 8. CDR3 DNA sequence: TGTGCCAGCAGGAGGGGGCGGGAGGGGCCCCAGCATTTT. Translating gives CASRRGREGPQHF.

J is TRBJ1-5 and V is TRBV7-2; the D is unclear. This CDR3 comprises 13 residues. Trimming removed 5 bases at V and 4 bases at J, with 9 bases between. Germline CDR1 is SGHTA and CDR2 is FQGNSA. CDR3: CASSSQVNQPQHF. The CDR3 DNA follows: TGTGCCAGCAGCAGTCAGGTGAATCAGCCCCAGCATTTT.

This chain uses TRBV6-2 or TRBV6-3 with TRBJ1-2; 12 bases align to TRBD1. The CDR3 is 13 amino acids. CDR1 is MNHEY, CDR2 SVGEGT, per germline. V dropped 6 bases and J dropped 8; count of bases not matched to a gene: 4. The CDR3 coding sequence is TGTGCCAGCAGCGCCGGGACAGGGGGCGGCTACACCTTC. It specifies CASSAGTGGGYTF.

CDR3 sequence: CASSPWTERDIQYF. CDR3 coding DNA: TGTGCCAGCAGTCCCTGGACCGAGAGGGACATTCAGTACTTC. The V gene is TRBV28, the J gene TRBJ2-4, with D possibly being TRBD2 (5 bases). V shed 5 bases and J shed 8 bases, with 16 bases lying between them. The germline CDR1 and CDR2 sequences are MDHEN and SYDVKM. This CDR3 has 14 amino acids.

This chain links TRBV11-3 with TRBJ2-1, with D possibly TRBD2 on 5 matching bases. The CDR3 spans 12 residues. V gave up 5 bases and J gave up 14 bases, with 16 bases separating them. Germline V gene data show CDR1 as SGHNT and CDR2 as YENEEA. CDR3 region: CASSAVGERKFF. DNA for the CDR3: TGTGCCAGCAGCGCCGTTGGGGAGCGGAAGTTCTTC.

The chain recombines TRBV5-1 with TRBJ2-7; tentatively, D is TRBD2 (6 bases). Trimming cost V 4 bases and J 2 bases, with 13 bases left between them. The length of the CDR3 is 14 residues. Germline CDR1 reads SGHRS; CDR2 reads YFSETQ. CDR3 loop: CASSHAGGTYEQYF. In nucleotides, the CDR3 is TGCGCCAGCAGCCATGCCGGGGGAACCTACGAGCAGTACTTC.

This clone was counted between two and nine times. V and J are TRBV7-3 and TRBJ2-5, with D perhaps matching TRBD2 (6 bases). The germline CDR1 and CDR2 sequences are SGHTA and FQGTGA. The CDR3 length is 15 residues. V dropped 5 bases and J dropped 7 bases, with 20 bases sitting between them. The CDR3 spells CASSPVEAGPGTQYF. The CDR3 nucleotides read TGTGCCAGCAGCCCCGTCGAGGCGGGACCCGGGACCCAGTACTTC.

The genes are TRBV19 and TRBJ1-2; D ambiguous. The V end lost 2 bases, the J end lost 1 base, and 11 bases lay between the germline ends. CDR3 size: 15 residues. Germline-derived CDR1 and CDR2 are LNHDA and SQIVND (reference sequence). The CDR3 here is CASSINLGSNYGYTF. CDR3 sequence (DNA): TGTGCCAGTAGTATAAACTTGGGCAGTAACTATGGCTACACCTTC.